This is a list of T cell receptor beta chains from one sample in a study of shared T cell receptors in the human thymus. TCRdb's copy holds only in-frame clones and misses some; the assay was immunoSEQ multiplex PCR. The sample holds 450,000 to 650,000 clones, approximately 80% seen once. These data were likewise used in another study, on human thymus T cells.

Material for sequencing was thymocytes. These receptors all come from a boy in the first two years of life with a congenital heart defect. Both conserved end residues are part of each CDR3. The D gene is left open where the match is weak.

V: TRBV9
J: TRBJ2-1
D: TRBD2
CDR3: CASSPHVSSGGYSYNEQFF

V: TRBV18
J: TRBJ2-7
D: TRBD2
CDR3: CASSGLAESYEQYF

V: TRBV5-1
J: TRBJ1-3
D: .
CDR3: CASSLGQQISGNTIYF

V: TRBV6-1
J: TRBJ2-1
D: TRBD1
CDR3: CASSERWTGDSYNEQFF

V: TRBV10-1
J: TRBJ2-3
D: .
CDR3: CASSESQPETTDTQYF

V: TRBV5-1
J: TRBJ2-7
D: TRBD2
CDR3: CASSFDGTSGSLSYEQYF

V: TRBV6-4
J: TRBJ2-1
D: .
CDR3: CARGGRGFNEQFF

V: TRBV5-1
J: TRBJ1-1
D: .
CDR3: CASSWTVRGPPENTEAFF

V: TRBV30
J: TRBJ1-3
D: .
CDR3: CAYSRGSGNTIYF

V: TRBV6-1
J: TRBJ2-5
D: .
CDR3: CASSHFGRGETQYF

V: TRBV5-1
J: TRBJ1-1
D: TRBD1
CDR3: CASRITGTGLTEAFF

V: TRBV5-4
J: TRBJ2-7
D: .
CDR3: CASSLFFMEASIGYEQYF

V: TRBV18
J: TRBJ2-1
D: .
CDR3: CASSPEGRGTYEQFF

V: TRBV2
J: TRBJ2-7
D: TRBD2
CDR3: CASRTTSGLSYEQYF

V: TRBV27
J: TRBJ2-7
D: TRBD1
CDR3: CASSLGQVRYEQYF